A selection of T cell receptor beta chains follows, all from one sample in a study of blood T cell repertoires in COVID-19. Clones were sequenced by immunoSEQ multiplex PCR, and TCRdb holds only the in-frame ones, with some missing. The sample carries about 490,000 clones, 80% to 90% recorded once. The specimen was peripheral blood. The receptors here all came from a human donor in a cohort sampled during active COVID-19. Each CDR3 is given with its conserved first and last residue. The D gene is left open where the match is weak. Only some rows state a clone size, as once, few, many or a class for expanded clones.

abundance,d_gene,j_gene,v_gene,CDR3aa,CDR3nt
NA,TRBD1,TRBJ2-5,TRBV29-1,CSVTGTGTVETQYF,TGCAGCGTTACGGGGACAGGGACGGTGGAGACCCAGTACTTC
NA,NA,TRBJ1-2,TRBV28,CASSLVQGPGYTF,TGTGCCAGCAGTTTAGTTCAGGGTCCCGGCTACACCTTC
once,NA,TRBJ1-5,TRBV18,CASSPAPPGVSVTNQPQHF,TGTGCCAGCTCACCAGCGCCCCCGGGGGTGAGTGTTACCAATCAGCCCCAGCATTTT
NA,NA,TRBJ2-5,TRBV11-2,CASSLNGRQTETQYF,TGTGCCAGCAGCTTAAATGGTCGACAAACGGAGACCCAGTACTTC
once,NA,TRBJ2-7,TRBV2,CASSGGGSMGRGGPYEQYF,TGTGCCAGCAGTGGAGGCGGGAGTATGGGAAGGGGGGGGCCCTACGAGCAGTACTTC
NA,NA,TRBJ1-5,TRBV18,CASSPPLERSNQPQHF,TGTGCCAGCTCACCACCCCTCGAGAGGAGCAATCAGCCCCAGCATTTT
NA,NA,TRBJ1-5,TRBV11-3,CASSLDRSQHF,TGTGCCAGCAGCTTAGATCGTTCCCAGCATTTT
NA,NA,TRBJ1-1,TRBV12-3/TRBV12-4,CASTVGGDEAFF,TGTGCCAGCACCGTTGGGGGGGATGAAGCTTTCTTT
NA,NA,TRBJ1-2,TRBV18,CASSPAQAGYGYTF,TGTGCCAGCTCACCGGCCCAGGCCGGCTATGGCTACACCTTC
NA,TRBD1,TRBJ2-7,TRBV9,CASSVLATGDEQYF,TGTGCCAGCAGCGTATTGGCGACAGGGGACGAGCAGTACTTC
NA,NA,TRBJ2-7,TRBV5-5,CASSLTGVYEQYF,TGTGCCAGCAGCCTCACGGGGGTCTACGAGCAGTACTTC
NA,TRBD1,TRBJ1-5,TRBV7-9,CASSFSTLRDRVDQPQHF,TGTGCCAGCAGCTTTTCAACTCTCCGGGACAGGGTAGACCAGCCCCAGCATTTT
NA,NA,TRBJ1-5,TRBV28,CASSGAEPQHF,TGTGCCAGCAGTGGGGCGGAGCCCCAGCATTTT
once,TRBD1,TRBJ1-2,TRBV3-1/TRBV3-2,CASSQVGTAYGYTF,TGTGCCAGCAGCCAAGTGGGGACAGCCTATGGCTACACCTTC
NA,TRBD1,TRBJ2-2,TRBV5-1,CASSYRDRAGELFF,TGCGCCAGCAGCTACCGGGACAGGGCCGGGGAGCTGTTTTTT
NA,NA,TRBJ2-3,TRBV7-2,CASSLGMGVPGRSTDTQYF,TGTGCCAGCAGCTTAGGAATGGGCGTCCCGGGGAGGAGCACAGATACGCAGTATTTT
NA,NA,TRBJ1-5,TRBV5-6,CASSPRTGMHQPQHF,TGTGCCAGCAGCCCCCGAACGGGTATGCATCAGCCCCAGCATTTT
NA,NA,TRBJ2-4,TRBV4-1,CASSPLERALAKNIQYF,TGCGCCAGCAGCCCACTTGAGCGGGCGCTAGCCAAAAACATTCAGTACTTC
NA,NA,TRBJ2-7,TRBV21-1,CASSKAQASGSYEQYF,TGTGCCAGCAGCAAAGCCCAGGCTAGCGGGAGCTACGAGCAGTACTTC
NA,NA,TRBJ2-3,TRBV7-7,CASSRTDTRTDTQYF,TGTGCTAGCAGCCGGACAGATACACGCACAGATACGCAGTATTTT
once,NA,TRBJ2-7,TRBV3-1/TRBV3-2,CASSQDLRSGYEQYF,TGTGCCAGCAGCCAAGATCTAAGGAGCGGATACGAGCAGTACTTC
NA,TRBD1,TRBJ2-5,TRBV15,CATGTGGAGETQYF,TGTGCCACGGGGACAGGGGGCGCCGGGGAGACCCAGTACTTC
NA,NA,TRBJ1-4,TRBV28,CASHGAGAYNEKLFF,TGTGCCAGCCATGGGGCAGGGGCTTATAATGAAAAACTGTTTTTT
NA,NA,TRBJ1-2,TRBV28,CASSSDDYGYTF,TGTGCCAGCAGTTCAGATGACTATGGCTACACCTTC
NA,NA,TRBJ1-1,TRBV9,CASSVAGGLTEAFF,TGTGCCAGCAGCGTAGCGGGGGGCCTCACTGAAGCTTTCTTT
NA,NA,TRBJ2-2,TRBV12-5,CASGLVTRGAGELFF,TGTGCTAGTGGTTTGGTAACCAGGGGGGCCGGGGAGCTGTTTTTT
NA,TRBD2,TRBJ2-3,TRBV4-2,CASSQETSGRSPDTQYF,TGTGCCAGCAGCCAAGAAACAAGCGGGAGGAGTCCAGATACGCAGTATTTT
NA,TRBD2,TRBJ2-7,TRBV19,CASSIWLVGLAGEDLPTQQYF,TGTGCCAGTAGTATTTGGTTGGTGGGACTAGCGGGAGAAGATCTACCTACGCAGCAGTACTTC
NA,TRBD1,TRBJ2-5,TRBV6-6,CASRTGQGSQETQYF,TGTGCCAGCAGGACGGGACAGGGGTCCCAAGAGACCCAGTACTTC
once,TRBD2,TRBJ2-3,TRBV7-3,CASSFGLAGGTTDTQYF,TGTGCCAGCAGCTTCGGACTAGCGGGAGGTACCACAGATACGCAGTATTTT
NA,NA,TRBJ1-3,TRBV6-5,CASRDSLLSGNTIYF,TGTGCCAGCAGGGACAGCCTCTTATCTGGAAACACCATATATTTT
NA,NA,TRBJ2-5,TRBV28,CASSPNQQVQETQYF,TGTGCCAGCAGTCCCAACCAGCAGGTCCAAGAGACCCAGTACTTC
NA,TRBD1,TRBJ1-5,TRBV18,CASSPGQDQPQHF,TGTGCCAGCTCACCCGGACAGGATCAGCCCCAGCATTTT